The sequence of this T cell receptor (beta chain) was determined in a study of blood T cell repertoires in COVID-19. Study in general: Nucleic acid was either cDNA or gDNA, and it came from T cells, B-cell-depleted T cells, or PBMCs.

This CDR3 has 14 amino acids. Germline V gene sequence: CDR1 ENHRY, CDR2 SYGVKD. The V end was cut by 2 bases, the J end by 4 bases, with 9 bases between. It was during active infection that Seattle patients were enrolled and then longitudinally followed. The method was immunoSEQ multiplex PCR; TCRdb's version includes in-frame clones alone and lacks a portion of them. Among about 230,000 clones, about nine tenths were seen once, and the ten largest hold roughly 12%. The TCR comes from a man aged 45 to 65 with COVID-19, enrolled during active disease. Sequenced input: peripheral blood. The chain joins TRBV10-3 to TRBJ1-5; possible D gene TRBD1, 5 bases. CDR3 sequence: CAISEERTNQPQHF. The CDR3 DNA follows: TGTGCCATCAGTGAGGAACGGACAAATCAGCCCCAGCATTTT.